Below, 13 T cell receptor beta chains from the same sample are listed, as sequenced in a study of response to subunit inactivated influenza vaccine. MiXCR, applied by TCRdb to the RT-PCR reads, yields one record per CDR3 protein. Here the sample spans hundreds of thousands of distinct CDR3 sequences, approximately 12% being singletons. The specimen was PBMCs from blood, collected on the day of vaccination. The receptors were gathered from a man aged 45-65 years who received an inactivated influenza vaccine.

This clonotype has more than one count but fewer than ten. This chain connects TRBV29-1 to TRBJ2-2; D unclear. Germline V lookup: CDR1 SQVTM, CDR2 ANQGSEA. The ends were cut back, 7 bases at V and 5 bases at J, with 11 bases in the middle. This CDR3 spans 12 amino acids. CDR3 protein: CSATLPTGELFF. Here the CDR3 DNA reads TGCAGCGCAACCCTACCAACCGGGGAGCTGTTTTTT.

This sequence joins TRBV20-1 and TRBJ2-7; D is uncertain. The germline V and J ends were trimmed by 5 bases and 4 bases, with 15 bases remaining between them. CDR3 length: 13 residues. Germline CDR1 reads DFQATT; CDR2 reads SNEGSKA (reference sequence). CDR3 protein: CSASYSDPYEQYF. In nucleotides, the CDR3 is TGCAGTGCTTCGTACTCGGACCCTTACGAGCAGTACTTC.

V and J are TRBV20-1 and TRBJ2-1, with TRBD1 as a possible D gene (7 bases). The CDR3 has 15 residues. Germline V CDR1 and CDR2: DFQATT, SNEGSKA (reference sequence). V was clipped by 3 bases and J by 0 bases, with 12 bases between them. As DNA, the CDR3 is TGCAGTGCTAGCAGGGGGGCGGGCTCCTACAATGAGCAGTTCTTC. This translates into CSASRGAGSYNEQFF.

The chain carries TRBV20-1 and TRBJ1-6; maybe TRBD1 (6 bases). Trimming cost V 0 bases and J 7 bases, with 13 bases left between them. There are 15 residues in the CDR3. The V gene's germline CDR1 is DFQATT and CDR2 SNEGSKA (reference sequence). CDR3: CSARDSTGTNSPLHF. DNA for the CDR3: TGCAGTGCTAGAGATTCCACAGGGACAAATTCACCCCTCCACTTT.

This chain links TRBV6-1 with TRBJ1-1; D unresolved. Trimming cost V 2 bases and J 1 base, with 8 bases left between them. Germline loops: CDR1 MNHNS, CDR2 SASEGT. This CDR3 comprises 14 residues. The CDR3 sequence: CASSELRQNTEAFF. CDR3 nucleotides: TGTGCCAGCAGTGAACTTCGGCAGAACACTGAAGCTTTCTTT.

This clonotype was counted a few times. The chain carries TRBV4-3 and TRBJ1-1; D unresolved. V dropped 0 bases and J dropped 7 bases, with 12 bases sitting between them. Looked up from germline, CDR1 is LGHNA and CDR2 is YSLEER. The CDR3 consists of 14 residues. DNA of the CDR3: TGCGCCAGCAGCCAAGATTTGAAGTACAGTGAAGCTTTCTTT. It encodes CASSQDLKYSEAFF.

This sequence joins TRBV25-1 and TRBJ1-4; D is undetermined. The CDR3 has 14 residues. V was trimmed by 3 bases and J by 8 bases, leaving 13 bases between them. Per the germline V gene, CDR1 is MGHDK and CDR2 is SYGVNS. The CDR3 spells CASSDVRSGEKLFF. In nucleotides, the CDR3 is TGTGCCAGCAGTGATGTGCGATCGGGCGAAAAACTGTTTTTT.

The chain carries TRBV2 and TRBJ2-1; D remains ambiguous. Deletions cut 1 base from V and 6 bases from J, with 7 bases between. From germline, CDR1 is SNHLY and CDR2 FYNNEI. The length of the CDR3 is 13 residues. The CDR3 DNA follows: TGTGCCAGCAGTGAAGAGAACCTCAATGAGCAGTTCTTC. As protein: CASSEENLNEQFF.

This chain connects TRBV30 to TRBJ1-1; TRBD1 is a possible D gene (5 bases). CDR1 and CDR2 (germline): GTSNPN, SVGIG (reference sequence). The CDR3 has 15 amino acids. The V and J ends lost 2 bases and 7 bases respectively, with 20 bases between them. The CDR3: CAWSKSIAGLYEAFF. The CDR3 DNA reads TGTGCCTGGAGTAAATCCATTGCGGGACTTTATGAAGCTTTCTTT.

This clonotype was counted many times. The gene calls are TRBV12-3 or TRBV12-4 and TRBJ2-7; possibly TRBD1 for D (5 bases). The CDR3 runs to 13 residues. V was pared by 0 bases and J by 5 bases, with 8 bases between. CDR3 region: CASSLAGRHEQYF. In DNA form, the CDR3 reads TGTGCCAGCAGTTTAGCGGGGCGCCACGAGCAGTACTTC.

This clonotype has just a few counts. The chain combines TRBV3-1 with TRBJ2-7; possibly TRBD2 for D (5 bases). The CDR3 is made up of 14 amino acids. V gave up 7 bases and J gave up 2 bases, with 15 bases separating them. Germline V CDR1 and CDR2: LGHDT, YNNKEL (reference sequence). CDR3 nucleotides: TGTGCCAGCATACGAGGGTGTTGGGCCTACGAGCAGTACTTC. This gives the protein CASIRGCWAYEQYF.

This clonotype was seen a few times. The chain uses TRBV20-1 and TRBJ2-2, with D perhaps matching TRBD1 (5 bases). V lost 3 bases, J lost 7 bases, and 12 bases lay in between. The CDR3 has 13 amino acids. Germline V lookup: CDR1 DFQATT, CDR2 SNEGSKA (reference sequence). CDR3 amino acids: CSASATVLGELFF. The CDR3 DNA is TGCAGTGCTAGTGCGACAGTTCTCGGGGAGCTGTTTTTT.

This clonotype was recorded a few times. The rearrangement uses TRBV6-2 or TRBV6-3 and TRBJ2-4; 11 nucleotides match TRBD2. The CDR3 runs to 15 residues. J lost 6 bases, V lost 6 bases, and 7 bases had no gene match. Looked up from germline, CDR1 is MNHEY and CDR2 is SVGEGT. CDR3 in amino acids: CASSTGLAALNIQYF. In nucleotides, the CDR3 is TGTGCCAGCAGCACGGGACTAGCGGCGCTAAACATTCAGTACTTC.